A selection of T cell receptor beta chains follows, all from one sample in a study of blood T cells in healthy people across ages. TCRdb re-derived calls from the 5' RACE reads in MiXCR, one entry per CDR3 protein. The repertoire holds about 1.5 million distinct CDR3 sequences, around 40% seen once, with about 4% in the top ten. The sequenced sample consisted of blood. The receptors were sampled from a woman younger than 30 in good health. CDR3s include the opening cysteine and the closing phenylalanine or tryptophan. The order of the fields is V gene, clone size, CDR3 length, J gene, D gene, CDR3 protein, CDR3 DNA. A D gene is named only where the DNA matches it firmly. Not all rows give a size; the values are once, few, many and, for expanded clones, a class.

TRBV20-1	.	13	TRBJ2-7	TRBD1	CSAWWDSKYEQYF	TGCAGTGCTTGGTGGGACAGCAAATACGAGCAGTACTTC
TRBV20-1	few	16	TRBJ1-1	.	CSARDFQGGEWTEAFF	TGCAGTGCTAGAGATTTTCAGGGCGGAGAATGGACTGAAGCTTTCTTT
TRBV18	.	13	TRBJ1-4	.	CASSPEGYEKLFF	TGTGCCAGCTCACCAGAGGGATATGAAAAACTGTTTTTT
TRBV28	few	17	TRBJ2-1	TRBD1	CASSLYRGRGSYNEQFF	TGTGCCAGCAGTTTGTACAGGGGAAGGGGATCCTACAATGAGCAGTTCTTC
TRBV5-4	.	16	TRBJ1-1	TRBD1	CASSSDRGRTNTEAFF	TGTGCCAGCAGCTCGGACAGGGGGCGAACGAACACTGAAGCTTTCTTT
TRBV2	.	14	TRBJ1-5	.	CASKAKVGNQPQHF	TGTGCCAGCAAGGCCAAGGTGGGCAATCAGCCCCAGCATTTT
TRBV12-3/TRBV12-4	.	14	TRBJ2-7	.	CASSRVLPYNEQYF	TGTGCCAGCAGTAGGGTGCTACCCTACAATGAGCAGTACTTC
TRBV13	few	12	TRBJ2-1	.	CASSTTVNEQFF	TGTGCCAGCAGCACGACAGTCAATGAGCAGTTCTTC
TRBV4-2	few	17	TRBJ2-7	.	CASSQDLGQGILYEQYF	TGTGCCAGCAGCCAAGATTTGGGGCAGGGGATATTGTACGAGCAGTACTTC
TRBV6-2/TRBV6-3	.	17	TRBJ2-7	TRBD2	CASSYSRSGTSSYEQYF	TGTGCCAGCAGTTACTCACGAAGCGGGACTAGCTCGTACGAGCAGTACTTC
TRBV24-1	.	14	TRBJ2-7	.	CATSGDRNSYEQYF	TGTGCCACCAGTGGCGACAGAAACTCCTACGAGCAGTACTTC
TRBV20-1	.	15	TRBJ2-1	TRBD1	CSAGGTGGSYNEQFF	TGCAGTGCGGGCGGGACAGGGGGTTCCTACAATGAGCAGTTCTTC
TRBV24-1	.	15	TRBJ1-1	.	CATSDSRSLNTEAFF	TGTGCCACCAGTGATTCCAGGAGCTTGAACACTGAAGCTTTCTTT
TRBV29-1	many	13	TRBJ2-7	.	CSVTGANSYEQYF	TGCAGCGTGACGGGGGCAAACTCCTACGAGCAGTACTTC
TRBV12-3/TRBV12-4	many	15	TRBJ1-2	.	CASSLGQGANYGYTF	TGTGCCAGCAGTTTAGGTCAGGGAGCTAACTATGGCTACACCTTC
TRBV11-2	once	11	TRBJ2-1	.	CASNGHYEQFF	TGTGCCAGCAACGGACACTACGAGCAGTTCTTC
TRBV10-3	few	12	TRBJ2-7	.	CASAKGRYEQYF	TGTGCCAGCGCTAAGGGGCGTTATGAGCAGTACTTC